A selection of T cell receptor beta chains follows, all from one sample in a study of neoadjuvant anti-PD-1 for oral cavity cancer. Libraries were prepared by immunoSEQ multiplex PCR; TCRdb keeps only in-frame clonotypes and omits some of them. The data contain some 4,600 clones, more than 45% of them singletons. The sample here was tumor tissue, taken before nivolumab (anti-PD-1) treatment. Receptor source: a person between 40 and 85 years old with oral cavity squamous cell carcinoma. Each CDR3 is given with its conserved first and last residue. D genes are given only for firm matches. Clone size appears in some rows only: once, few, many, or a class for an expanded clone.

v_gene	d_gene	abundance	j_gene	CDR3aa	CDR3nt
TRBV5-1	TRBD2	few	TRBJ2-2	CASSARLATGELFF	TGCGCCAGCAGCGCGAGACTAGCTACCGGGGAGCTGTTTTTT
TRBV28	.	.	TRBJ2-7	CASSFRWGIGEQYF	TGTGCCAGCAGTTTTAGGTGGGGGATCGGCGAGCAGTACTTC
TRBV4-1	TRBD1	.	TRBJ2-3	CASSHGGQGHSTDTQYF	TGCGCCAGCAGCCACGGGGGACAGGGGCATAGCACAGATACGCAGTATTTT
TRBV5-1	TRBD1	.	TRBJ1-4	CASSLGGTGREKLFF	TGCGCCAGCAGCCTAGGAGGGACAGGGAGGGAAAAACTGTTTTTT
TRBV7-9	TRBD1	.	TRBJ1-3	CASSEGQGNTIYF	TGTGCCAGCAGCGAGGGACAGGGAAACACCATATATTTT
TRBV2	TRBD2	.	TRBJ2-7	CASGARPSGNYEQYF	TGTGCCAGTGGGGCGCGGCCTAGCGGGAACTACGAGCAGTACTTC
TRBV19	TRBD1	.	TRBJ1-5	CASSGTGGNQPQHF	TGTGCCAGTAGCGGGACAGGGGGTAATCAGCCCCAGCATTTT
TRBV27	.	few	TRBJ1-1	CASRKGSPTTEAFF	TGTGCCAGCAGGAAAGGGTCTCCGACCACTGAAGCTTTCTTT
TRBV30	.	.	TRBJ2-6	CAWRSGSTGANVLTF	TGTGCCTGGAGGTCCGGGTCGACGGGGGCCAACGTCCTGACTTTC
TRBV27	TRBD1	once	TRBJ1-1	CASGTALLAFF	TGTGCCAGTGGGACAGCCCTTTTAGCTTTCTTT
TRBV7-2	TRBD2	.	TRBJ2-5	CASSQPTSGRRGTQYF	TGTGCCAGCAGCCAGCCGACTAGCGGGAGAAGGGGGACCCAGTACTTC
TRBV27	TRBD1	.	TRBJ2-7	CASSLGTGSGYEQYF	TGTGCCAGCAGTTTGGGGACAGGGAGTGGGTACGAGCAGTACTTC
TRBV5-1	TRBD2	.	TRBJ2-5	CASSLAGGLAAETQYF	TGCGCCAGCAGCTTGGCCGGAGGACTAGCGGCAGAGACCCAGTACTTC
TRBV4-2	.	.	TRBJ2-5	CASSQNQQGETQYF	TGTGCCAGCAGCCAAAACCAACAAGGGGAGACCCAGTACTTC